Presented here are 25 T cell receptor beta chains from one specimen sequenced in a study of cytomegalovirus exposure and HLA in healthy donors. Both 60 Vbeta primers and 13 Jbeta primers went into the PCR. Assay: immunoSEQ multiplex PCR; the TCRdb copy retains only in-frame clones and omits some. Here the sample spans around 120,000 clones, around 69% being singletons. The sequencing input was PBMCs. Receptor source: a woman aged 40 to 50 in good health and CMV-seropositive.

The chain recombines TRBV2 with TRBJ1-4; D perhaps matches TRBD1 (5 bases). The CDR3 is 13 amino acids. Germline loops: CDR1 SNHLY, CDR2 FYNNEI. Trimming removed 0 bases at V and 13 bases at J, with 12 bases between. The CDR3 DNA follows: TGTGCCAGCAGTGAAGCGTACATCGGGGGACTGTTTTTT. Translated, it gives CASSEAYIGGLFF.

In DNA, the CDR3 is TGTGCCAGCAGCGTAGGTCTGGGAGAGTCACCCCTCCACTTT. It encodes CASSVGLGESPLHF. J is TRBJ1-6 and V is TRBV9; D is unresolved. The CDR3 is made up of 14 amino acids. Looked up from germline, CDR1 is SGDLS and CDR2 is YYNGEE. The V end was cut by 0 bases, the J end by 10 bases, with 11 bases between. The whole variable domain, remainder taken from reference TRBV9 and TRBJ1-6, is DSGVTQTPKHLITATGQRVTLRCSPRSGDLSVYWYQQSLDQGLQFLIQYYNGEERAKGNILERFSAQQFPDLHSELNLSSLELGDSALYFCASSVGLGESPLHFGNGTRLTVT.

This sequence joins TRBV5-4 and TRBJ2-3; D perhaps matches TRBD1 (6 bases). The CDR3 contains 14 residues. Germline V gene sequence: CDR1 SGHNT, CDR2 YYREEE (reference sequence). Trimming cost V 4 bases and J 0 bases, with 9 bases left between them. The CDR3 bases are TGTGCCAGCAGCCGGGACACGAGCACAGATACGCAGTATTTT. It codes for CASSRDTSTDTQYF.

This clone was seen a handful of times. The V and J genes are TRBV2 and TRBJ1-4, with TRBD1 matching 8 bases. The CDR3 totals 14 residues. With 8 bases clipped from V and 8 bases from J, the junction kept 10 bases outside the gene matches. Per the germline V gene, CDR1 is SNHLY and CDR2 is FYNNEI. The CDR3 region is CASGIDRGHEKLFF. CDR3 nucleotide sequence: TGTGCCAGCGGAATAGACAGGGGCCACGAAAAACTGTTTTTT.

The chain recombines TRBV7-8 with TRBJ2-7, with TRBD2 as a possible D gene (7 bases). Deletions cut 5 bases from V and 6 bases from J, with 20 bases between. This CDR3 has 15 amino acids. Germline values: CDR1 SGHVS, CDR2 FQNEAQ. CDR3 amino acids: CASSLRGEGEAEQYF. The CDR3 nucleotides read TGTGCCAGCAGCCTCCGCGGGGAGGGGGAGGCCGAGCAGTACTTC.

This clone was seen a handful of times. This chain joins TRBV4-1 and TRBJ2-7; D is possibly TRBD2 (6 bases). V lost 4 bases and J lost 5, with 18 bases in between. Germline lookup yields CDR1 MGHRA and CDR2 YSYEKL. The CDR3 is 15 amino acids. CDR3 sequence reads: CASSLRYPGLDEQYF. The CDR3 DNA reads TGCGCCAGCAGCCTACGCTACCCGGGACTGGACGAGCAGTACTTC.

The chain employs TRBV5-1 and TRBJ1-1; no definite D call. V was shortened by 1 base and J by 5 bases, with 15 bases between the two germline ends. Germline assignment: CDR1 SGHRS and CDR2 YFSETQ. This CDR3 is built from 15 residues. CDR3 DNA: TGCGCCAGCAGCTTGAGTAGCAATCTAAGGACTGAAGCTTTCTTT. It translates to CASSLSSNLRTEAFF.

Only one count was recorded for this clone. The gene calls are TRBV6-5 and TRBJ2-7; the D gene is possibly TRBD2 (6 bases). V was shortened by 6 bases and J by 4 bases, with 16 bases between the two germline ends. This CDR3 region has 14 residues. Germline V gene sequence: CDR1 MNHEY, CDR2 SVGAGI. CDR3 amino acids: CASSLGRIGYEQYF. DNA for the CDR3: TGTGCCAGCAGCCTGGGGAGGATCGGTTACGAGCAGTACTTC.

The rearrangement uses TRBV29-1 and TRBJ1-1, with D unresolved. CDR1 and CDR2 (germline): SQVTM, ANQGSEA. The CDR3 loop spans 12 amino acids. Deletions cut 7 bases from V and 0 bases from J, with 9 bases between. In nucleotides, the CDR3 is TGCAGCGGCGGAAGGATGAACACTGAAGCTTTCTTT. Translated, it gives CSGGRMNTEAFF.

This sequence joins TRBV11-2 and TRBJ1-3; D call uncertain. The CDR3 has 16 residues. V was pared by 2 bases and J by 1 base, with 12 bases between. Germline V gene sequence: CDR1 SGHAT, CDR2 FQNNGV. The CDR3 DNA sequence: TGTGCCAGCAGCTTACAGTTGGCCCTTTCTGGAAACACCATATATTTT. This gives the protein CASSLQLALSGNTIYF.

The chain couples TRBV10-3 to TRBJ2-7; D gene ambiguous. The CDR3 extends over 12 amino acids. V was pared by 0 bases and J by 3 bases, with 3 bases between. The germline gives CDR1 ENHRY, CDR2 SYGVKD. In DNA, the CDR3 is TGTGCCATCAGTGAGTCCAACTACGAGCAGTACTTC. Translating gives CAISESNYEQYF.

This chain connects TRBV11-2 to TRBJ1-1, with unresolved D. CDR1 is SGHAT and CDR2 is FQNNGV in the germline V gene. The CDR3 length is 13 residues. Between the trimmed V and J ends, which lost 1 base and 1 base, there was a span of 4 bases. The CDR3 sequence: CASSLGQNTEAFF. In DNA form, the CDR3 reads TGTGCCAGCAGCTTAGGACAGAACACTGAAGCTTTCTTT.

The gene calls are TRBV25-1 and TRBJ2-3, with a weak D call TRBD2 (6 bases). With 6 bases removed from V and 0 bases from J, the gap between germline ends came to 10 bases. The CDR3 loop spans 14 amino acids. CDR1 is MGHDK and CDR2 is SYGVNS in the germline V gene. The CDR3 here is CASRRAGSTDTQYF. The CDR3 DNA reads TGTGCCAGCAGGAGGGCGGGGAGCACAGATACGCAGTATTTT.

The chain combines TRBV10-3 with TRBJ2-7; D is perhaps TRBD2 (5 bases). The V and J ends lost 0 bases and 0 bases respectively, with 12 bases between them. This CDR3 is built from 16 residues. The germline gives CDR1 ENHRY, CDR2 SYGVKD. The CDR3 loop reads CAISESSRGSSYEQYF. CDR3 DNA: TGTGCCATCAGTGAGTCGAGTCGGGGAAGCTCCTACGAGCAGTACTTC.

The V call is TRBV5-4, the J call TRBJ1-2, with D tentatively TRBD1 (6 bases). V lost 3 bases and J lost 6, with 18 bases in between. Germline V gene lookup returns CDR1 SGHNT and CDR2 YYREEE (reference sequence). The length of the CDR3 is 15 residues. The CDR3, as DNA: TGTGCCAGCAGCTCGGGGGGGGACATCGTTGATGGCTACACCTTC. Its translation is CASSSGGDIVDGYTF.

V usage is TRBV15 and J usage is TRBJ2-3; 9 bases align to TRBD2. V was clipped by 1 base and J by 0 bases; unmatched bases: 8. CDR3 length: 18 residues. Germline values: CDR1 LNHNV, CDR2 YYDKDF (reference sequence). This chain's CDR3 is CATSRGVIAGASTDTQYF. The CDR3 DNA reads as TGTGCCACCAGCAGAGGCGTTATAGCGGGGGCCAGCACAGATACGCAGTATTTT.

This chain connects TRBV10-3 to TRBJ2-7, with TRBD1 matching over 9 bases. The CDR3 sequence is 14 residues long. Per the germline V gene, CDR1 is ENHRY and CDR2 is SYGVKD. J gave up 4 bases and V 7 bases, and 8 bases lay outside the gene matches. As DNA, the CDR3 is TGTGCCATCACTCCGACAGGGGGAGATTACGAGCAGTACTTC. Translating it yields CAITPTGGDYEQYF.

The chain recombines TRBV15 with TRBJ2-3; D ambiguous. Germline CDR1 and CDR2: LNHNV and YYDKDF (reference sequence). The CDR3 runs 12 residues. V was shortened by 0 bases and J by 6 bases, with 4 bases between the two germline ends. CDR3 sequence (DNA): TGTGCCACCAGCAGAGACCGGGATACGCAGTATTTT. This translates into CATSRDRDTQYF.

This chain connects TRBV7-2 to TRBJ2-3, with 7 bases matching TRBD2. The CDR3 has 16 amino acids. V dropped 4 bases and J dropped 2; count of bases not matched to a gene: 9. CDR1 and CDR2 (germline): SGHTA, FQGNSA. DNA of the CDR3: TGTGCCAGCAGCTCACATCTAGCGGTGCACACAGATACGCAGTATTTT. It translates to CASSSHLAVHTDTQYF. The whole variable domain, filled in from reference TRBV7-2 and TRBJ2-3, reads GAGVSQSPSNKVTEKGKDVELRCDPISGHTALYWYRQSLGQGLEFLIYFQGNSAPDKSGLPSDRFSAERTGGSVSTLTIQRTQQEDSAVYLCASSSHLAVHTDTQYFGPGTRLTVL.

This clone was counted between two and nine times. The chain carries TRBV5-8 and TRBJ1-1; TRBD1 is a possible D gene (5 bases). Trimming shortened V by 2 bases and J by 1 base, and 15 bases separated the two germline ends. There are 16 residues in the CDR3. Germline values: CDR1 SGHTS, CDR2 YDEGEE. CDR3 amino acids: CASSFGALYGNTEAFF. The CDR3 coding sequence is TGTGCCAGCAGCTTTGGGGCCTTGTACGGGAACACTGAAGCTTTCTTT.

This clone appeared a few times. The CDR3 bases are TGTGCCAGCAGCCAGGGAGGGACGGTCGGGGAGCTGTTTTTT. Protein product: CASSQGGTVGELFF. This chain links TRBV11-3 with TRBJ2-2; 7 nucleotides align to TRBD2. Trimming removed 5 bases from V and 7 bases from J; junction bases left unmatched: 7. CDR1 and CDR2 from the germline V gene are SGHNT and YENEEA. The CDR3 runs to 14 residues.

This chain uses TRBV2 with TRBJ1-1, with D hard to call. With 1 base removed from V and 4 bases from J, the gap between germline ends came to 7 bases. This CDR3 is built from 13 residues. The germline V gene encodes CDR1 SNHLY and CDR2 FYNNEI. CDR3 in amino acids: CASSEVTGTEAFF. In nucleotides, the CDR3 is TGTGCCAGCAGTGAAGTGACGGGCACTGAAGCTTTCTTT.

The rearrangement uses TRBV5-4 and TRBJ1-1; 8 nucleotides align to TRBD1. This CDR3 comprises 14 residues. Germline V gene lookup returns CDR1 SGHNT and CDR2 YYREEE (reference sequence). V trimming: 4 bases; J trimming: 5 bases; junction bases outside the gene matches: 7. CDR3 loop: CASSPQGALTEAFF. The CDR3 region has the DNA TGTGCCAGCAGCCCCCAGGGGGCTCTAACTGAAGCTTTCTTT.

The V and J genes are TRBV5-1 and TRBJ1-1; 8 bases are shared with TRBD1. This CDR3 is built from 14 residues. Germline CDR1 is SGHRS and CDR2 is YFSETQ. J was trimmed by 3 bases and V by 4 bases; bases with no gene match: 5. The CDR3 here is CASSEGQGYTEAFF. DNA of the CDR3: TGCGCCAGCAGCGAAGGACAGGGATACACTGAAGCTTTCTTT.

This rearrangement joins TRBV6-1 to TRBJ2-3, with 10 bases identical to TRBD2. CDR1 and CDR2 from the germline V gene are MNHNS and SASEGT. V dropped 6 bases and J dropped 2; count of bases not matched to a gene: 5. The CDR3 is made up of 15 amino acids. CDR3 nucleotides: TGTGCCAGCAGGCTACTAGCGGGGATCACAGATACGCAGTATTTT. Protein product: CASRLLAGITDTQYF.